The 21 T cell receptor beta chains given below trace back to one sample, sequenced in a study of metastatic and nonmetastatic thyroid tumors (dated by TCRdb to the early 2020s). No treatment had been received by any patient before thyroid surgery. Libraries were prepared through PCR. The sequencing machine was an Illumina HiSeq 4000. Starting from the raw public reads, TCRdb applied fastp trimming at Q25, assembled clones with MiXCR and retained in-frame beta chains. The sample records several thousand clones, around a third of which are singletons. The leading ten clones occupy approximately 13% of the sample. Specimen: adjacent normal tissue. These receptors all stem from a female donor with papillary thyroid cancer or a benign thyroid nodule (not recorded which). Some clones in this sample may be carry-over from other donors' samples.

This chain's CDR3 is CASSVAGGAPYEQYF. CDR3 nucleotide sequence: TGTGCCAGCAGCGTAGCGGGGGGTGCCCCCTACGAGCAGTACTTC. The chain combines TRBV9 with TRBJ2-7; 7 bases map to TRBD2. The germline V gene encodes CDR1 SGDLS and CDR2 YYNGEE. The CDR3 runs to 15 residues. The junction had 5 bases not matched to a gene; V was cut back by 0 bases and J by 2 bases. The variable domain in full, completed from reference TRBV9 and TRBJ2-7, reads DSGVTQTPKHLITATGQRVTLRCSPRSGDLSVYWYQQSLDQGLQFLIQYYNGEERAKGNILERFSAQQFPDLHSELNLSSLELGDSALYFCASSVAGGAPYEQYFGPGTRLTVT.

The chain couples TRBV7-2 to TRBJ2-1, with 10 bases fitting TRBD2. The CDR3 is 14 amino acids. The V gene's germline CDR1 is SGHTA and CDR2 FQGNSA. Unmatched junction bases numbered 3, after V lost 4 bases and J lost 6 bases. The CDR3 loop is CASSSGTSVNEQFF. CDR3 nucleotide sequence: TGTGCCAGCAGCTCCGGGACTAGCGTCAATGAGCAGTTCTTC.

This clone was found once. J is TRBJ1-5 and V is TRBV6-1, with a tentative D call TRBD1 (6 bases). The CDR3 extends over 14 amino acids. Germline V gene data show CDR1 as MNHNS and CDR2 as SASEGT. The CDR3 coding sequence is TGTGCAAGCCACCCACAGGGAAACAATCAGCACAAGCATTTT. The encoded protein is CASHPQGNNQHKHF.

This clone was seen at least ten times. The chain joins TRBV12-3 or TRBV12-4 to TRBJ2-7; 10 bases match TRBD1. V shed 5 bases, J shed 2 bases, and the junction held 3 bases outside the gene matches. The CDR3 has 14 amino acids. CDR3 nucleotides: TGTGCCAGCAGTCCGGGGACAGGGGCCTACGAGCAGTACTTC. This gives the protein CASSPGTGAYEQYF.

This clone was seen a few times. The chain links TRBV15 to TRBJ2-2; D might be TRBD2 (6 bases). The germline gives CDR1 LNHNV, CDR2 YYDKDF (reference sequence). This CDR3 is 14 amino acids long. V shed 4 bases and J shed 3 bases, with 9 bases lying between them. CDR3 sequence (DNA): TGTGCCACCAGCACGGGAGCTGACACCGGGGAGCTGTTTTTT. Translated: CATSTGADTGELFF.

The J gene is TRBJ2-2, the V gene TRBV7-3; D perhaps matches TRBD2 (5 bases). Trimming took 6 bases from V and 1 from J, leaving 15 bases between them. The CDR3 runs to 16 residues. The V gene's germline CDR1 is SGHTA and CDR2 FQGTGA. The CDR3 protein is CASSRGGLVNTGELFF. The CDR3 nucleotides are TGTGCCAGCAGTCGAGGAGGTCTGGTGAACACCGGGGAGCTGTTTTTT.

This clone was seen more than once but under ten times. This rearrangement joins TRBV6-1 to TRBJ2-7; D uncertain. The germline CDR1 and CDR2 sequences are MNHNS and SASEGT. Trimming removed 1 base at V and 0 bases at J, with 19 bases between. This CDR3 spans 18 amino acids. This CDR3 reads CASSEEFSGDWGSYEQYF. The CDR3 DNA is TGTGCCAGCAGTGAAGAATTTAGTGGAGACTGGGGCTCCTACGAGCAGTACTTC.

This clone came up a few times. This chain joins TRBV7-3 and TRBJ2-3; D unresolved. The germline gives CDR1 SGHTA, CDR2 FQGTGA. The CDR3 length is 12 residues. Deletions cut 4 bases from V and 4 bases from J, with 6 bases between. The CDR3 region has the DNA TGTGCCAGCAGCTCTGGGGCAGATACGCAGTATTTT. It yields the protein CASSSGADTQYF.

The gene calls are TRBV30 and TRBJ2-4; either TRBD1 or TRBD2 may supply D (5 bases each). The CDR3 extends over 13 amino acids. The V and J ends lost 3 bases and 9 bases respectively, with 15 bases between them. Germline loops: CDR1 GTSNPN, CDR2 SVGIG (reference sequence). As DNA, the CDR3 is TGTGCCTGGAGCTTCAGGGAGTGGGGCATTCAGTACTTC. Amino acids: CAWSFREWGIQYF.

Only a few counts were recorded for this clone. This chain connects TRBV19 to TRBJ2-7, with 7 bases matching TRBD1. The germline V gene has CDR1 LNHDA and CDR2 SQIVND (reference sequence). This CDR3 contains 17 residues. Losses at the gene ends were 5 bases for V and 5 bases for J; bases not matched to a gene: 18. This chain's CDR3 is CASSPRWSGTETHEQYF. As DNA, the CDR3 is TGTGCCAGTAGTCCCAGATGGTCCGGGACAGAGACCCACGAGCAGTACTTC.

The V and J genes are TRBV4-2 and TRBJ2-7; D gene unclear. The CDR3 sequence is 14 residues long. The germline V gene encodes CDR1 LGHNA and CDR2 YNFKEQ. The V end was cut by 3 bases, the J end by 2 bases, with 11 bases between. The CDR3 DNA reads TGTGCCAGCAGCCAGTCGGACGGGCCCTACGAGCAGTACTTC. This translates into CASSQSDGPYEQYF.

The gene calls are TRBV10-3 and TRBJ2-5; D is possibly TRBD1 (5 bases). The CDR3 extends over 13 amino acids. Deletions cut 6 bases from V and 1 base from J, with 9 bases between. Germline V gene data show CDR1 as ENHRY and CDR2 as SYGVKD. CDR3 in amino acids: CAIRGDSQETQYF. CDR3 nucleotide sequence: TGTGCCATCAGGGGCGACAGCCAAGAGACCCAGTACTTC.

This clone showed up just a few times. The junction departs from germline at one end; a sequencing error may be responsible. The chain carries TRBV6-2 or TRBV6-3 and TRBJ2-6; a possible D gene is TRBD1 (5 bases). Germline lookup yields CDR1 MNHEY and CDR2 SVGEGT. The CDR3 loop spans 16 amino acids. CDR3 protein: CASSYSQSSGANFLTF. CDR3 in DNA: TGTGCCAGCAGTTACTCCCAGAGCTCTGGGGCCAACTTCCTGACTTTC.

In this sample, this clone turned up a few times. The rearrangement joins TRBV12-3 or TRBV12-4 to TRBJ2-1; TRBD1 might be the D (5 bases). This CDR3 has 15 amino acids. The germline V and J ends were trimmed by 6 bases and 4 bases, with 16 bases remaining between them. The CDR3 bases are TGTGCCAGCAGCTCGAGTCAGGGCTCGTACAATGAGCAGTTCTTC. Encoded protein: CASSSSQGSYNEQFF.

This clone has only a few counts. The V gene is TRBV28, the J gene TRBJ1-3, with TRBD1 matching over 9 bases. CDR3 length equals 15 residues. Germline values: CDR1 MDHEN, CDR2 SYDVKM. V lost 4 bases to trimming and J lost 5 bases; unmatched junction nucleotides: 6. The CDR3 DNA follows: TGTGCCAGCAGTTCCCCTGGGACAGGGCGAAACACCATATATTTT. Its translation is CASSSPGTGRNTIYF.

This clone showed up just once. The J gene is TRBJ1-1, the V gene TRBV5-6; 11 bases are shared with TRBD1. This CDR3 spans 14 amino acids. Trimming at V came to 2 bases and at J to 6 bases, leaving 3 bases not matched to a gene. The germline gives CDR1 SGHDT, CDR2 YYEEEE. CDR3 amino acids: CASSFPGQGAEAFF. CDR3 sequence (DNA): TGTGCCAGCAGCTTTCCGGGACAGGGGGCTGAAGCTTTCTTT.

The rearrangement joins TRBV29-1 to TRBJ1-1; D is undetermined. This CDR3 has 10 amino acids. The germline V gene encodes CDR1 SQVTM and CDR2 ANQGSEA. CDR3 loop: CMGENTEAFF. CDR3 nucleotide sequence: TGCATGGGAGAGAACACTGAAGCTTTCTTT.

The V call is TRBV6-5, the J call TRBJ2-3; 10 bases are shared with TRBD2. The CDR3 runs 17 residues. Germline assignment: CDR1 MNHEY and CDR2 SVGAGI. J lost 3 bases, V lost 7 bases, and 13 bases had no gene match. CDR3 DNA sequence: TGTGCCAGCACACCAGAGGGTAGCGGGAGGTGGACAGATACGCAGTATTTT. Its protein product is CASTPEGSGRWTDTQYF.

The chain carries TRBV20-1 and TRBJ2-7, with 16 nucleotides matching TRBD2. The germline V gene has CDR1 DFQATT and CDR2 SNEGSKA (reference sequence). The V segment lost 5 bases and the J segment 2 bases; nucleotides outside the gene matches: 6. CDR3 length equals 16 residues. CDR3 sequence (DNA): TGCAGTGCTTTGGGACTAGCGGGAGGGTTTACCTACGAGCAGTACTTC. Protein: CSALGLAGGFTYEQYF.

A few counts support this clone. This chain joins TRBV12-3 or TRBV12-4 and TRBJ1-2; D perhaps matches TRBD1 (5 bases). V was trimmed by 4 bases and J by 5 bases, leaving 8 bases between them. This CDR3 spans 12 amino acids. The CDR3 spells CASSSGGYGYTF. The CDR3 DNA is TGTGCCAGCAGTTCTGGGGGATATGGCTACACCTTC.

This clone was detected a few times. The J gene is TRBJ2-7, the V gene TRBV27, with 8 bases that match TRBD2. Per the germline V gene, CDR1 is MNHEY and CDR2 is SMNVEV (reference sequence). V dropped 5 bases and J dropped 4; count of bases not matched to a gene: 13. CDR3 length: 16 amino acids. For the CDR3, the DNA is TGTGCCAGCAGTCCGGGGGGAAGCGGGAGTCCGTACGAGCAGTACTTC. Residues: CASSPGGSGSPYEQYF.